This T cell receptor (beta chain) appears in the sequencing data of a study of sequential checkpoint blockade in melanoma. The CDR3 is made up of 14 amino acids. V was pared by 8 bases and J by 5 bases, with 16 bases between. The germline gives CDR1 LNHNV, CDR2 YYDKDF (reference sequence). The data were produced by immunoSEQ multiplex PCR, yet TCRdb's version contains in-frame clones alone and is incomplete. The sample contains over 10,000 clones, roughly a fifth of which appear only once. Treatment given: randomized to nivolumab then ipilimumab (arm A) or the reverse (arm B). Specimen: tumor tissue (inferred from file names), collected from a patient given nivolumab and ipilimumab in sequence. This receptor was taken from a human donor with melanoma. The chain links TRBV15 to TRBJ2-1; perhaps D is TRBD1 or TRBD2 (5 bases each). Here the CDR3 reads CATLPGTLNNEQFF. The CDR3 coding sequence is TGTGCCACCTTACCCGGGACGCTTAACAATGAGCAGTTCTTC.